These T cell receptor beta chains were read from a single sample in a study of T cells after yellow fever vaccination. TCRdb ran MiXCR on the 5' RACE reads and lists one entry per CDR3 protein. Counted here are about 350,000 distinct CDR3 sequences, 9.5% to 13% occurring once; the ten biggest clones make up less than 20%. Source: PBMCs, taken on the day of the first yellow fever vaccination. The origin of the receptors is a man aged 18 to 29 who received the YFV17D yellow fever vaccine. Both conserved end residues are trimmed from each CDR3.

>TRBJ1-3|TRBV5-1
ASSLERTGNTIY
>TRBJ2-5|TRBV20-1
SARDRGIETQY
>TRBJ2-5|TRBV5-6
ASSTPGTGETQY
>TRBJ2-3|TRBV6-4
ASSAQGASTDTQY
>TRBJ2-7|TRBV27
ASSAAQGRPFSYEQY
>TRBJ1-6|TRBV7-2
ASSTQQGVMSSPLH
>TRBJ2-1|TRBV5-4
ASSPWVSGGNEQF
>TRBJ2-1|TRBV11-1
ASSPMGAGGAVNEQF
>TRBJ2-3|TRBV11-3
ASSLGGPGGTQY
>TRBJ1-2|TRBV30
AWGNAYGYT
>TRBJ1-1|TRBV4-2
ASSQGSRDTEAF
>TRBJ2-3|TRBV7-2
ASSSGQKSDTQY
>TRBJ2-3|TRBV5-1
ASSPPGERADTQY
>TRBJ2-7|TRBV9
ASSVESSGGPGYEQY
>TRBJ2-2|TRBV5-1
ATRGSTGELF
>TRBJ1-4|TRBV7-2
ASSWATNEKLF
>TRBJ1-4|TRBV5-5
ASSFPSSEKLF
>TRBJ2-5|TRBV3-1
ASSHGSGARETQY
>TRBJ1-5|TRBV21-1
ASSKLGTGDQPQH
>TRBJ2-1|TRBV9
ASSARGQSSHEQF
>TRBJ1-2|TRBV6-5
ASSYQANYGYT
>TRBJ2-5|TRBV6-1
ASSERGGAGETQY
>TRBJ2-2|TRBV30
AWSTISNTGELF
>TRBJ1-1|TRBV28
ASSYPGNTEAF